A selection of T cell receptor beta chains follows, all from one sample in a study of low-dose radiotherapy and immunotherapy resistance in tumors. Each CDR3 protein is one row after TCRdb ran MiXCR on the reads. The sample includes 64,000 or so distinct CDR3 sequences, about a third seen only once; the top ten take around 10%. The source was PBMCs, collected before treatment. These receptor sequences come from a female donor with ovarian cancer. CDR3s include the opening cysteine and the closing phenylalanine or tryptophan. The D gene is left open where the match is weak. Rows give clone size only sometimes, using once, few, many, or a class for an expanded clone.

TRBV6-1	NA	TRBJ2-1	few	CASSGDTGIQFF	TGTGCCAGCAGTGGAGATACTGGAATACAGTTCTTC
TRBV19	TRBD2	TRBJ2-2	many	CASSTSGEGTGELFF	TGTGCCAGTTCGACTAGCGGGGAAGGCACCGGGGAGCTGTTTTTT
TRBV10-3	TRBD2	TRBJ2-7	medium-sized	CAISETSGSGQYF	TGTGCCATCAGTGAGACTAGCGGGAGCGGGCAGTACTTC
TRBV28	TRBD2	TRBJ2-1	few	CASSLLAGAYNEQFF	TGTGCCAGCAGTTTACTAGCGGGGGCCTACAATGAGCAGTTCTTC
TRBV5-1	TRBD1	TRBJ1-5	few	CASSPGGAGQPQHF	TGCGCCAGCAGCCCAGGGGGCGCGGGCCAGCCCCAGCATTTT
TRBV28	NA	TRBJ1-2	many	CASRRGPYGYTF	TGTGCCAGCAGGAGAGGGCCCTATGGCTACACCTTC
TRBV5-1	NA	TRBJ1-2	NA	CASSWGGRAFRERGYTF	TGCGCCAGCAGCTGGGGCGGGAGGGCCTTTCGAGAGCGTGGCTACACCTTC
TRBV28	TRBD2	TRBJ2-1	many	CASSSGGRDEQFF	TGTGCCAGCAGTAGCGGGGGGCGGGATGAGCAGTTCTTC
TRBV6-2/TRBV6-3	NA	TRBJ2-3	many	CASNGQNTDTQYF	TGTGCCAGCAACGGACAGAACACAGATACGCAGTATTTT
TRBV18	NA	TRBJ1-4	many	CASSLRDQDEKLFF	TGTGCCAGCTCACTCCGGGACCAAGATGAAAAACTGTTTTTT
TRBV28	NA	TRBJ2-2	many	CASKDGPNTGELFF	TGTGCCAGCAAAGACGGACCTAACACCGGGGAGCTGTTTTTT
TRBV7-8	NA	TRBJ1-5	many	CASSPFVGAAVVQPQHF	TGTGCCAGCAGCCCGTTCGTGGGGGCCGCCGTCGTTCAGCCCCAGCATTTT